Below are 29 T cell receptor beta chains sequenced from a single sample in a study of high-grade serous ovarian cancer treatment subgroups. The data were produced by immunoSEQ multiplex PCR, yet TCRdb's version contains in-frame clones alone and is incomplete. The sample records some 27,000 clones, around four fifths being singletons. Tumor tissue was taken before any definitive surgery or chemotherapy was given. The sequencing input was tumor tissue. All receptors derive from a human donor with high-grade serous ovarian cancer.

The V and J genes are TRBV29-1 and TRBJ2-1, with D perhaps assigned TRBD1 or TRBD2 (6 bases each). The ends were cut back, 4 bases at V and 9 bases at J, with 16 bases in the middle. The CDR3 is made up of 13 amino acids. Germline V CDR1 and CDR2: SQVTM, ANQGSEA. The CDR3 DNA follows: TGCAGCGTTGGGGCGGGACAAACCGTTGAGCAGTTCTTC. Amino acid sequence: CSVGAGQTVEQFF.

This clone turned up a few times. The V and J genes are TRBV6-5 and TRBJ2-7; 11 bases fit TRBD2. The CDR3 length is 14 residues. Germline CDR1 and CDR2: MNHEY and SVGAGI. Germline trimming cut 6 bases from V and 2 bases from J; bases unmatched to any gene: 3. The CDR3 region has the DNA TGTGCCAGCAGAACGACTAGCGGGACCTACGAGCAGTACTTC. Residues: CASRTTSGTYEQYF.

This sequence joins TRBV7-2 and TRBJ2-3, with D perhaps TRBD1 (5 bases). Germline V gene lookup returns CDR1 SGHTA and CDR2 FQGNSA. Trimming removed 3 bases from V and 1 base from J, with 8 bases in between. This CDR3 has 14 residues. CDR3 coding DNA: TGTGCCAGCAGCTTTGCCAGGGGCACAGATACGCAGTATTTT. This sequence encodes CASSFARGTDTQYF.

The chain recombines TRBV6-5 with TRBJ2-7; 10 bases line up with TRBD1. Trimming at V came to 4 bases and at J to 3 bases, leaving 6 bases not matched to a gene. CDR3 length equals 15 residues. Germline CDR1 MNHEY, CDR2 SVGAGI. In DNA, the CDR3 is TGTGCCAGCAGTTTCCTCGGGGACAGGGGCTACGAGCAGTACTTC. Protein: CASSFLGDRGYEQYF.

V gene TRBV4-2 combines with J gene TRBJ2-7; D unresolved. This CDR3 contains 14 residues. Deletions cut 1 base from V and 5 bases from J, with 12 bases between. Germline CDR1 is LGHNA and CDR2 is YNFKEQ. CDR3 sequence: CASSQAPRRDEQYF. In DNA form, the CDR3 reads TGTGCCAGCAGCCAAGCTCCGAGGAGAGACGAGCAGTACTTC.

V gene TRBV6-5 combines with J gene TRBJ1-2, with 8 bases fitting TRBD1. V was clipped by 6 bases and J by 6 bases; unmatched bases: 6. The germline CDR1 and CDR2 sequences are MNHEY and SVGAGI. The CDR3 runs to 13 residues. The CDR3 is CASSFDRGDGYTF. CDR3 bases: TGTGCCAGCAGCTTCGACAGGGGCGATGGCTACACCTTC.

In DNA form, the CDR3 reads TGTGCCAGTGGGGGACTAGCGGGAGTCAAAGATACGCAGTATTTT. Its translation is CASGGLAGVKDTQYF. The V gene is TRBV7-8, the J gene TRBJ2-3, with 14 positions matching TRBD2. Germline CDR1 is SGHVS and CDR2 is FQNEAQ. The CDR3 loop spans 15 amino acids. V shed 9 bases and J 5 bases; nucleotides not matched to a gene: 7.

The chain combines TRBV9 with TRBJ2-7; D is possibly TRBD1 or TRBD2 (5 bases each). The CDR3 spans 16 residues. Germline CDR1 SGDLS, CDR2 YYNGEE. V was clipped by 0 bases and J by 3 bases, with 16 bases between them. CDR3: CASSVGSGRGNYEQYF. The CDR3 DNA sequence: TGTGCCAGCAGCGTAGGTTCAGGACGGGGCAACTACGAGCAGTACTTC.

V gene TRBV5-1 combines with J gene TRBJ2-1, with TRBD1 identical over 8 bases. V dropped 1 base and J dropped 6; count of bases not matched to a gene: 3. The CDR3 sequence is 14 residues long. Germline V gene data show CDR1 as SGHRS and CDR2 as YFSETQ. CDR3 sequence (DNA): TGCGCCAGCAGCTTGTGGACAGGGCCCAATGAGCAGTTCTTC. The encoded protein is CASSLWTGPNEQFF.

This clone was observed a single time. The rearrangement joins TRBV5-1 to TRBJ2-5, with TRBD1 matching 8 bases. J was trimmed by 3 bases and V by 4 bases; bases with no gene match: 5. This CDR3 contains 14 residues. Germline V gene lookup returns CDR1 SGHRS and CDR2 YFSETQ. In nucleotides, the CDR3 is TGCGCCAGCAGCCCCCCGACAGGGGAAGAGACCCAGTACTTC. Translated: CASSPPTGEETQYF.

The chain couples TRBV5-4 to TRBJ1-1, with 7 bases fitting TRBD1. The germline CDR1 and CDR2 sequences are SGHNT and YYREEE (reference sequence). The CDR3 length is 17 residues. The J segment lost 11 bases and the V segment lost 3 bases, leaving 22 bases of the junction unmatched. CDR3 loop: CASSSEALPDAGGVAFF. The DNA for the CDR3 is TGTGCCAGCAGCTCCGAAGCTCTACCGGACGCAGGGGGGGTGGCTTTCTTT.

This chain links TRBV9 with TRBJ1-3; TRBD1 is a possible D gene (6 bases). The CDR3 consists of 11 residues. Trimming cost V 9 bases and J 3 bases, with 7 bases left between them. The germline gives CDR1 SGDLS, CDR2 YYNGEE. The CDR3 loop is CANRVGNTIYF. The CDR3 region has the DNA TGTGCCAACAGGGTTGGAAACACCATATATTTT.

The chain employs TRBV28 and TRBJ2-1; TRBD2 is a possible D gene (5 bases). Germline V gene data show CDR1 as MDHEN and CDR2 as SYDVKM. With 2 bases removed from V and 5 bases from J, the gap between germline ends came to 16 bases. This CDR3 spans 16 amino acids. As DNA, the CDR3 is TGTGCCAGCAGTTTACTTGGACTCTACGCTAACAATGAGCAGTTCTTC. It is translated as CASSLLGLYANNEQFF.

The V call is TRBV19, the J call TRBJ2-2; D uncertain. This CDR3 has 14 amino acids. From germline, CDR1 is LNHDA and CDR2 SQIVND (reference sequence). Between the trimmed V and J ends, which lost 3 bases and 3 bases, there was a span of 8 bases. In DNA form, the CDR3 reads TGTGCCAGTAGTATTCTTCGGTACACCGGGGAGCTGTTTTTT. This translates into CASSILRYTGELFF.

This sequence joins TRBV7-3 and TRBJ2-2; D gene uncertain. The CDR3 covers 13 residues. Germline CDR1 reads SGHTA; CDR2 reads FQGTGA. Trimming stripped 4 bases from V and 2 bases from J, with 5 bases between. The CDR3 region is CASSSSNTGELFF. As DNA, the CDR3 is TGTGCCAGCAGCTCCAGTAACACCGGGGAGCTGTTTTTT.

This clone was detected only a few times. The CDR3 nucleotides read TGTGCCAGCAGTTTAGTGGGTGACCACTATGGCTACACCTTC. Amino acids: CASSLVGDHYGYTF. The rearrangement links TRBV6-5 to TRBJ1-2; D is unclear. Deletions cut 4 bases from V and 3 bases from J, with 12 bases between. The CDR3 consists of 14 residues. Per the germline V gene, CDR1 is MNHEY and CDR2 is SVGAGI.

The chain recombines TRBV7-9 with TRBJ2-2; no clear D gene. Germline V lookup: CDR1 SEHNR, CDR2 FQNEAQ (reference sequence). Trimming stripped 3 bases from V and 6 bases from J, with 5 bases between. This CDR3 is built from 12 residues. The CDR3 DNA is TGTGCCAGCAGCTTGGGTCCCGGGGAGCTGTTTTTT. Its translation: CASSLGPGELFF.

The chain uses TRBV10-3 and TRBJ2-3; D not resolved. Deletions cut 3 bases from V and 2 bases from J, with 3 bases between. Germline V gene sequence: CDR1 ENHRY, CDR2 SYGVKD. The CDR3 runs to 12 residues. CDR3 in amino acids: CAISETTDTQYF. For the CDR3, the DNA is TGTGCCATCAGTGAAACCACAGATACGCAGTATTTT.

The chain uses TRBV5-4 and TRBJ2-7; D not resolved. Per the germline V gene, CDR1 is SGHNT and CDR2 is YYREEE (reference sequence). V was trimmed by 0 bases and J by 10 bases, leaving 11 bases between them. The CDR3 is 12 amino acids. The CDR3 is CASSLAHVVQYF. The CDR3 coding sequence is TGTGCCAGCAGCTTGGCCCATGTAGTTCAGTACTTC.

The DNA for the CDR3 is TGTGCCAGCAGTTTATACCCACGGGACACAGATACGCAGTATTTT. It codes for CASSLYPRDTDTQYF. The chain recombines TRBV28 with TRBJ2-3; maybe TRBD2 (5 bases). CDR1 and CDR2 from the germline V gene are MDHEN and SYDVKM. The CDR3 runs 15 residues. Trimming took off 1 base at V and 2 bases at J, with 10 bases between the two ends.

The DNA of the CDR3 is TGTGCCTGGAGTGTACGGTACCACAGGGATGGAGAAAAACTGTTTTTT. Translated, it gives CAWSVRYHRDGEKLFF. This chain connects TRBV30 to TRBJ1-4, with D maybe TRBD1 (6 bases). V lost 0 bases and J 8 bases, leaving 19 bases between the germline ends. CDR3 length: 16 residues. The V gene's germline CDR1 is GTSNPN and CDR2 SVGIG (reference sequence).

This clone was seen only a few times. The rearrangement joins TRBV30 to TRBJ1-2, with 8 bases lining up with TRBD1. Germline CDR1 is GTSNPN and CDR2 is SVGIG (reference sequence). The V and J ends lost 2 bases and 7 bases, in that order; junction bases with no gene match: 6. The CDR3 totals 13 residues. CDR3 nucleotides: TGTGCCTGGAGTACTGGACAGGGACTTGGCTACACCTTC. It encodes CAWSTGQGLGYTF.

The gene calls are TRBV18 and TRBJ2-7; D is tentatively TRBD1 or TRBD2 (5 bases each). This CDR3 is 14 amino acids long. Per the germline V gene, CDR1 is KGHSH and CDR2 is LQKENI. Trimming cost V 4 bases and J 4 bases, with 14 bases left between them. The CDR3 reads CASSLGTEDYEQYF. The CDR3 DNA follows: TGTGCCAGCTCACTGGGGACGGAGGATTACGAGCAGTACTTC.

The chain is built from TRBV5-6 and TRBJ2-2; 9 bases line up with TRBD1. After removal of 2 bases from V and 6 bases from J, the junction contained 8 bases not matched to a gene. The CDR3 runs 16 residues. Germline CDR1 and CDR2: SGHDT and YYEEEE. CDR3 DNA: TGTGCCAGCAGCTTAGACCTACAGGGGGCGGCCGGGGAGCTGTTTTTT. As protein: CASSLDLQGAAGELFF. Combining the CDR3 with reference TRBV5-6 and TRBJ2-2 gives the whole variable domain DAGVTQSPTHLIKTRGQQVTLRCSPKSGHDTVSWYQQALGQGPQFIFQYYEEEERQRGNFPDRFSGHQFPNYSSELNVNALLLGDSALYLCASSLDLQGAAGELFFGEGSRLTVL.

V is TRBV5-4 and J is TRBJ1-1; 9 positions match TRBD1. Unmatched junction bases numbered 7, after V lost 0 bases and J lost 4 bases. Germline V gene data show CDR1 as SGHNT and CDR2 as YYREEE (reference sequence). The CDR3 consists of 16 residues. The CDR3 loop is CASSLGGQGHGTEAFF. In DNA form, the CDR3 reads TGTGCCAGCAGCTTGGGTGGACAGGGGCACGGCACTGAAGCTTTCTTT.

This clone came up once. The V call is TRBV7-6, the J call TRBJ1-3; TRBD1 is a possible D gene (5 bases). V gave up 0 bases and J gave up 0 bases, with 9 bases separating them. The CDR3 covers 16 residues. In germline, CDR1 is SGHVS, CDR2 FNYEAQ. CDR3 amino acids: CASSLAAGSSGNTIYF. CDR3 DNA sequence: TGTGCCAGCAGCTTAGCGGCAGGGTCCTCTGGAAACACCATATATTTT.

J is TRBJ1-3 and V is TRBV28; 8 positions agree with TRBD1. This CDR3 has 14 residues. Germline CDR1 reads MDHEN; CDR2 reads SYDVKM. V dropped 5 bases and J dropped 4; count of bases not matched to a gene: 4. The CDR3 DNA reads as TGTGCCAGCAGTGGGGGACAGGCGGGAAACACCATATATTTT. It codes for CASSGGQAGNTIYF.

The chain links TRBV6-5 to TRBJ1-5, with D unresolved. Trimming removed 2 bases at V and 4 bases at J, with 6 bases between. Germline loops: CDR1 MNHEY, CDR2 SVGAGI. This CDR3 has 13 residues. This CDR3 reads CASSYTRNQPQHF. In nucleotides, the CDR3 is TGTGCCAGCAGTTACACTCGAAATCAGCCCCAGCATTTT.

The chain combines TRBV2 with TRBJ2-4, with TRBD2 matching 10 bases. Trimming took 9 bases from V and 5 from J; bases not matched to a gene: 10. This CDR3 has 15 residues. The V gene's germline CDR1 is SNHLY and CDR2 FYNNEI. CDR3 sequence reads: CASTPGLAIENIQYF. The CDR3 DNA reads as TGTGCCAGTACCCCGGGACTAGCGATAGAAAACATTCAGTACTTC.